This T cell receptor (beta chain) originates from a study of T cell responses to AZD1222 COVID-19 vaccine. Findings of the study overall: Researchers report vaccine-associated CD4 TCRs spanning spike, with dominance at 160-218 and 743-854. Every sample of the repertoires postdated the peak T cell response.

Here immunoSEQ multiplex PCR was the method, and the copy in TCRdb shows in-frame clones only, minus some. The sample has more than 85,000 clones, 80% to 90% seen once. Concerning this clone: No antigen is known for it.

The sequence derives from an adult in good health. This sample comprised peripheral blood, obtained on day 0 of AZD1222 vaccination.

In DNA, the CDR3 is TGTGCCAGTAGTACCCGTATAAGGGGGCGCATGGATGGCTACACCTTC. Its protein product is CASSTRIRGRMDGYTF. The chain carries TRBV19 and TRBJ1-2; 7 bases align to TRBD1. Germline trimming cut 4 bases from V and 6 bases from J; bases unmatched to any gene: 14. The length of the CDR3 is 16 residues. Germline CDR1 LNHDA, CDR2 SQIVND (reference sequence). The full variable domain, its missing parts supplied by reference TRBV19 and TRBJ1-2, is DGGITQSPKYLFRKEGQNVTLSCEQNLNHDAMYWYRQDPGQGLRLIYYSQIVNDFQKGDIAEGYSVSREKKESFPLTVTSAQKNPTAFYLCASSTRIRGRMDGYTFGSGTRLTVV.